The clone carrying this TCR beta chain has just a few counts. What it recognizes is unknown. The data derive from a study of T and B cells in COVID-19 patients. Study-wide points: Patients with COVID-19 reportedly showed strongly skewed T cell receptor beta variable and joining gene usage. Early severe-case samples and blood from mildly ill patients during symptoms were in short supply.

Germline V gene data show CDR1 as MNHNS and CDR2 as SASEGT. The CDR3 length is 11 residues. The V end was cut by 2 bases, the J end by 8 bases, with 6 bases between. Blood genomic DNA input for TRB amplification was about 220-500 ng. TRB rearrangements were amplified by multiplex PCR with BIOMED2 TRB-A/B primers. TCRdb re-analysed the multiplex PCR reads in MiXCR, keeping a single row per CDR3 protein. The repertoire holds 15,000 to 20,000 distinct CDR3 sequences, with 36% as singletons. The specimen was blood. The clonotype was recovered from a human donor with active COVID-19. The chain couples TRBV6-1 to TRBJ1-1; maybe TRBD1 (5 bases). This chain's CDR3 is CASSERGEAFF. The CDR3 bases are TGTGCCAGCAGTGAACGGGGGGAAGCTTTCTTT.